The rows below give T cell receptor beta chains drawn from one sample of a study of T cell responses to AZD1222 COVID-19 vaccine. The assay was immunoSEQ multiplex PCR, and TCRdb's table has in-frame clones only and misses some. Here the sample spans 85,000 to 130,000 clones, 90% being singletons. The source material was peripheral blood, sampled 28 days after the second AZD1222 dose. These receptor sequences come from an adult who received the AZD1222 COVID-19 vaccine. Both conserved end residues are trimmed from each CDR3. Each record gives: V gene, J gene, CDR3 protein.

TRBV12-3/TRBV12-4,TRBJ2-6,ASSLAGANVLT
TRBV19,TRBJ1-1,ASWDRGTEAF
TRBV20-1,TRBJ1-2,SASQDRGSYGYT
TRBV27,TRBJ2-3,ASSTRLAGGTTDTQY
TRBV16,TRBJ1-6,ASSQGAGMRSPLH
TRBV7-2,TRBJ2-6,ASSWSGANVLT
TRBV27,TRBJ2-7,ASSWGRTSYEQY
TRBV5-6,TRBJ2-5,ASSGTLETQY
TRBV7-2,TRBJ1-5,ASSLGSHQPQH
TRBV4-2,TRBJ1-4,ASSLGQENEKLF
TRBV2,TRBJ2-3,ASRSRDYGTDTQY
TRBV9,TRBJ2-3,ASSVSPGLAGRVDTQY
TRBV12-3/TRBV12-4,TRBJ1-3,ASSLVSGNTIY
TRBV12-3/TRBV12-4,TRBJ1-5,ASRQGGNQPQH
TRBV13,TRBJ2-7,ASSLGDRGNEQY
TRBV7-9,TRBJ1-1,ASSDAFWLGTEAF
TRBV7-6,TRBJ2-3,ASSLDWRGGRDTQY
TRBV3-1/TRBV3-2,TRBJ1-5,ASSQGSHNQPQH
TRBV24-1,TRBJ2-5,AGSQETQY
TRBV6-1,TRBJ2-3,ASSEQGAGTDTQY
TRBV5-1,TRBJ2-6,ASSLTPESSGANVLT
TRBV4-2,TRBJ1-1,ASSQILQGAQQAF
TRBV18,TRBJ2-4,ASSPQRILSKNIQY
TRBV5-4,TRBJ2-7,ASSLAGTGSYEQY
TRBV2,TRBJ2-3,ASKIAGGRADTQY
TRBV18,TRBJ1-5,ASSPGVDRNQPQH
TRBV20-1,TRBJ1-1,SASQGMMEDTEAF
TRBV13,TRBJ2-2,ASERNTGELF
TRBV18,TRBJ2-1,ASSPLGATYNEQF
TRBV18,TRBJ2-7,ASSPPRAFSEQY
TRBV27,TRBJ2-7,ASSFGQGAGEQY
TRBV28,TRBJ1-4,ATRVTVPEKLF
TRBV18,TRBJ1-2,ASSPYAGVYGYT
TRBV14,TRBJ1-1,ASSQDLGGAEAF
TRBV6-5,TRBJ1-5,ASSFQINQPQH
TRBV7-9,TRBJ2-1,ASSPPGTENWDEQF
TRBV5-1,TRBJ1-2,ASSPTGGGYGYT